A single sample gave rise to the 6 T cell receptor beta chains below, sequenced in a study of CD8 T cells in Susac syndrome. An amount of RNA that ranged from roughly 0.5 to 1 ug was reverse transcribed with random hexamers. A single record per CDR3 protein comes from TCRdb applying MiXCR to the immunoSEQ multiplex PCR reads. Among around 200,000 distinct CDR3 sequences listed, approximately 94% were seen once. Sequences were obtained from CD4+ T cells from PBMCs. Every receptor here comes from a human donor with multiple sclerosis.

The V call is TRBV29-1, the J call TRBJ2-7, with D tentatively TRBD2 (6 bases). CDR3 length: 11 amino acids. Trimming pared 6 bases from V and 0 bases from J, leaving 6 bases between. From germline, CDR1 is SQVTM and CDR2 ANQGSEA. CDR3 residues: CSVGLSYEQYF. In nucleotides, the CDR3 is TGCAGCGTGGGACTCTCCTACGAGCAGTACTTC.

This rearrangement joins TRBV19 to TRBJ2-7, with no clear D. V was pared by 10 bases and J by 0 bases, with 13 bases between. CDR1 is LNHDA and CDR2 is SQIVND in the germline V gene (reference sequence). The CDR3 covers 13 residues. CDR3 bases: TGTGCCACCGCAGGCCGGAACTCCTACGAGCAGTACTTC. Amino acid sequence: CATAGRNSYEQYF.

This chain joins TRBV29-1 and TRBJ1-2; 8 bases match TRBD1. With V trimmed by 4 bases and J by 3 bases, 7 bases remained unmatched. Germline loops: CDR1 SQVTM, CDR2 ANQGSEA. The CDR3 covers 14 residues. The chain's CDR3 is CSVGAGGADYGYTF. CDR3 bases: TGCAGCGTTGGTGCAGGGGGCGCAGACTATGGCTACACCTTC.

CDR3 protein: CASSQGMTKADTQYF. In DNA form, the CDR3 reads TGTGCCAGCAGCCAAGGCATGACAAAGGCAGATACGCAGTATTTT. The J gene is TRBJ2-3, the V gene TRBV14; D remains ambiguous. The CDR3 totals 15 residues. Germline V gene sequence: CDR1 SGHDN, CDR2 FVKESK. The ends were cut back, 1 base at V and 4 bases at J, with 12 bases in the middle.

This CDR3 is CRLSHPRRGRPEAFF. In DNA, the CDR3 is TGCAGGCTTTCCCACCCACGCCGGGGAAGGCCTGAAGCTTTCTTT. V gene TRBV20-1 combines with J gene TRBJ1-1; D is unresolved. CDR1 is DFQATT, CDR2 SNEGSKA, per germline (reference sequence). The CDR3 length is 15 residues.

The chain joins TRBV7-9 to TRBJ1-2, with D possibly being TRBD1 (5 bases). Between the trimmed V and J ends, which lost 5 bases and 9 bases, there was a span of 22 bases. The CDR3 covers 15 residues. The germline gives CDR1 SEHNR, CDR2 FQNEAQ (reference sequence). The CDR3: CASSLRVGRASRYTF. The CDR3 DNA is TGTGCCAGCAGCCTCCGCGTGGGCAGGGCATCCCGCTACACCTTC.